This T cell receptor beta chain was observed in a study of T cells in Graves' hyperthyroidism and ophthalmopathy. The CDR3 sequence is 12 residues long. Per germline, CDR1 SGHVS and CDR2 FNYEAQ. V dropped 5 bases and J dropped 9 bases, with 11 bases sitting between them. Amplified TCR beta CDR3 regions came from RNA transcripts. During a first-round RT-PCR of the TCR CDR3, the HTBI primer set was used. TCRdb fed the multiplex PCR reads into MiXCR, producing one record per CDR3 protein. The sample shows around 340,000 distinct CDR3 sequences, about a sixth of them seen only once. This clonotype was detected many times. Ophthalmopathy patients showed a Clinical Activity Score of at least 3, NOSPECS grade of at least 4 and duration under 3 months.

The chain has TRBV7-6 and TRBJ2-4; no clear D. Sequenced sample: blood. This receptor was obtained from a woman between 40 and 50 years old with Graves' ophthalmopathy. CDR3 nucleotides: TGTGCCAGCAGCCCCCAGTTCGGCATTCAGTACTTC. Translated, it gives CASSPQFGIQYF.